This T cell receptor (beta chain) was sequenced in a study of cytomegalovirus exposure and HLA in healthy donors. Study overall: Roughly four fifths of several hundred genotyped donors fell in the Caucasian-associated ancestry cluster. Study-wide results and limits: Later analysis found that TCR beta chains associated with HLA were more clonally expanded than other, equally common chains. HLA restriction was apparent for most CMV-associated TCR beta chains in a later analysis. Excluded were some V segments that proved indistinguishable, including TRBV6-2 and TRBV6-3.

PCR involved 60 Vbeta and 13 Jbeta primers. Method: immunoSEQ multiplex PCR; TCRdb's copy keeps in-frame clones and lacks some. The sample lists about 170,000 clones; about 83% were seen once. Losses at the gene ends were 7 bases for V and 3 bases for J; bases not matched to a gene: 8. The CDR3 covers 16 residues. From germline, CDR1 is LNHNV and CDR2 YYDKDF (reference sequence). About this clone itself: Its antigen is undetermined.

The V gene is TRBV15, the J gene TRBJ1-6, with TRBD1 matching over 8 bases. This TCR derives from a girl aged 10-17 years in good health and CMV-seropositive. Sequences were obtained from PBMCs. This CDR3 reads CATTANTGGYNSPLHF. DNA of the CDR3: TGTGCCACCACCGCTAACACAGGGGGCTATAATTCACCCCTCCACTTT.